This TCR beta chain came from a study of cytomegalovirus exposure and HLA in healthy donors (dated by TCRdb to about 2017). Looking at the study overall: The 670 or so repertoires of the first cohort and the 95 to 150 validation repertoires were produced on the same platform, according to a later analysis. The study was designed to test whether signatures of past pathogen exposure could be identified by cataloging public T cell receptors. A separate validation cohort of 90 to 150 different subjects was used in addition to the roughly 700-subject first cohort. The study combined high-throughput TCR immunosequencing, statistical association of individual TCRs with disease status, and machine learning to predict cytomegalovirus infection status.

What the research found in general, with its limitations: The authors suggested that the approach could potentially be extended to other disease states and immunological phenotypes. A few of the identified cytomegalovirus-associated TCR beta chains were confirmed in vitro to be specific for cytomegalovirus antigens. A later analysis found that TCRs clustered in the first cohort also tended to co-occur in the approximately 120 validation repertoires, with approximately 94% of cluster scores above 0. In both the original and validation cohorts, the classifier was reported to diagnose cytomegalovirus status with high specificity and sensitivity. The study listed 170 or so TCR beta chains as associated with cytomegalovirus. Most TCR sequences were seen in very few donors, while some public TCRs were found in many individuals. The validation cohort had no HLA typing available for a later analysis, so co-occurrence within that cohort was assessed over all 120 or so repertoires.

The method behind the library was the immunoSEQ multiplex PCR assay. Under the source paper's analysis protocol: A statistical classification framework was built to diagnose cytomegalovirus status from the catalog of TCR beta chain sequences. This is the immuneACCESS table as TCRdb keeps it, with only in-frame sequences that have V and J called. A part of the clones is gone; compared with another copy, unresolved V genes explain less than half, and the rest is unexplained. V and J calls and clone size are copied from that table; D and trimming were computed from the DNA. The sample data list approximately 150,000 clones, and roughly 86% of these were observed just once. Less than 3.5% of the sample rests with the top ten. Comments on this clone: Its antigen is not yet known. Per-nucleotide qualities are absent, and no much larger clonotype sits a single base away.

The CDR3 spans 15 residues, from the cysteine through the phenylalanine. CDR3 DNA only is kept here, 45 bases in frame from base 1. At the junction V is shortened by 8 bases and J by 6 bases, with 25 bases in between. CDR1 and CDR2 are read off the germline V gene (reference sequence) as GTSNPN and SVGIG. The donors belonged to the validation cohort of 90 to 150 subjects, which was separate from the approximately 610-subject first cohort. Sequenced: PBMCs. This receptor was obtained from a man between 18 and 35 years old in good health and CMV-seropositive. This sequence uses TRBV30 and TRBJ1-1, with TRBD1 perhaps the D gene, on 6 matching bases. CDR3 region: CAPLVLTGWVAEAFF. The nucleotide sequence is TGTGCCCCCCTCGTCCTAACAGGGTGGGTCGCTGAAGCTTTCTTT.